This T cell receptor beta chain was recovered during a study of cytomegalovirus exposure and HLA in healthy donors. Study-wide findings and caveats: Accurate HLA-A and HLA-B prediction from TCR beta sequences was reported for most subjects. Some V segments could not be told apart, so they were left out, TRBV6-2 and TRBV6-3 among them. Donors were assumed by presence/absence analyses to have roughly uniform sequencing depth.

The germline V gene encodes CDR1 SGHRS and CDR2 YFSETQ. Trimming at V came to 5 bases and at J to 1 base, leaving 4 bases not matched to a gene. The CDR3 sequence is 14 residues long. With respect to this clone: The antigen is undetermined.

The PCR ran on 60 Vbeta and 13 Jbeta primers. How the authors handled the data: There were around 78 million unique TCR beta chains by a later count, and about 11 million of them were shared. Clones were sequenced by immunoSEQ multiplex PCR, and TCRdb holds only the in-frame ones, with some missing. V, J and clone size reflect that table, while D and trimming were determined from the DNA. The table lists around 190,000 clones, more than 65% of them singletons. The TCR comes from a girl aged 2 to 9 in good health and CMV-seropositive. Material: PBMCs. The chain carries TRBV5-1 and TRBJ2-3; 7 bases are a match to TRBD1. CDR3 sequence: CASRSGTGTDTQYF. The CDR3 nucleotides are TGCGCCAGCAGGTCCGGGACAGGCACAGATACGCAGTATTTT. The variable domain in full, with the rest retrieved from reference TRBV5-1 and TRBJ2-3, is KAGVTQTPRYLIKTRGQQVTLSCSPISGHRSVSWYQQTPGQGLQFLFEYFSETQRNKGNFPGRFSGRQFSNSRSEMNVSTLELGDSALYLCASRSGTGTDTQYFGPGTRLTVL.